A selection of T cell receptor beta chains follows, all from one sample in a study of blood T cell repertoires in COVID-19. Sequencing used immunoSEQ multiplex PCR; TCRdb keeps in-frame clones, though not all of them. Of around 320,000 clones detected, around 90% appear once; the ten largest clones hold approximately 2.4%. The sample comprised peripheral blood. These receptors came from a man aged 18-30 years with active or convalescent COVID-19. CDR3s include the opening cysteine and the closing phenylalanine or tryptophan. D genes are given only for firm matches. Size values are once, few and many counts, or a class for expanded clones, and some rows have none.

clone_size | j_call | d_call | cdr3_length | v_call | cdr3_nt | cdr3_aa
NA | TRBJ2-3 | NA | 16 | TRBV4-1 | TGCGCCAGCAGCACTCTCTTACAGTCTAGCACAGATACGCAGTATTTT | CASSTLLQSSTDTQYF
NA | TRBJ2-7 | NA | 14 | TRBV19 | TGTGCCAGTAGTTCGGGACTGCCCTCCTACGAGCAGTACTTC | CASSSGLPSYEQYF
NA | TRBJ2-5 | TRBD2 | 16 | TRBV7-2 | TGTGCCAGCAGCTTAGAGGGACTAGCGGGACAAGAGACCCAGTACTTC | CASSLEGLAGQETQYF
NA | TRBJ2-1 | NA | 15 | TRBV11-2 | TGTGCCAGCAGCGCGCGGAGGGTCCCCTACAATGAGCAGTTCTTC | CASSARRVPYNEQFF
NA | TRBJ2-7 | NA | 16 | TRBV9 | TGTGCCAGCAGCGTAGCTCCGTCAGGAAACACCTACGAGCAGTACTTC | CASSVAPSGNTYEQYF
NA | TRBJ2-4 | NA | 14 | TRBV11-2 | TGTGCCAGCAGCTTAGCGAGCGGAGGTTACATTCAGTACTTC | CASSLASGGYIQYF
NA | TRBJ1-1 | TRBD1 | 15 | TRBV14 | TGTGCCAGCAGCCAATGGACAGGGAAGAACACTGAAGCTTTCTTT | CASSQWTGKNTEAFF
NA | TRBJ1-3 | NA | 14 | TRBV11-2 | TGTGCCAGCAGCAAACAGAGCTCTGGAAACACCATATATTTT | CASSKQSSGNTIYF
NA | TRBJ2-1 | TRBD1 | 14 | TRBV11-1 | TGTGCCAGCAGTCCCGGGGACAGGGACGATGAGCAGTTCTTC | CASSPGDRDDEQFF
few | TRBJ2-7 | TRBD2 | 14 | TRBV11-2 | TGTGCCAGCAGCTGGGCTAGCGGGAGCGACGAGCAGTACTTC | CASSWASGSDEQYF
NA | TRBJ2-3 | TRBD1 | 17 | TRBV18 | TGTGCCAGCTCTCCCCGCATAAACCGGGACAGGGTCGATACGCAGTATTTT | CASSPRINRDRVDTQYF
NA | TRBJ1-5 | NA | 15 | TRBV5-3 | TGTGCCAGAAGCCAGGGTGAAGGGCTTAATCAGCCCCAGCATTTT | CARSQGEGLNQPQHF
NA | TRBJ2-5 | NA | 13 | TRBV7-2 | TGTGCCAGCAGCTTAAATCAGGCTGAGACCCAGTACTTC | CASSLNQAETQYF
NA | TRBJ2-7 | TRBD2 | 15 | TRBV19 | TGTGCCAGTAGGCCCTCTCCTAGCGGGAGCTACGAGCAGTACTTC | CASRPSPSGSYEQYF
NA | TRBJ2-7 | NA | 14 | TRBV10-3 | TGTGCCATCAAAGGTGGAAGCGGCCCCTACGAGCAGTACTTC | CAIKGGSGPYEQYF
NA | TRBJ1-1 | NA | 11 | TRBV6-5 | TGTGCCAGCAAGGCGGGCCCTGAAGCTTTCTTT | CASKAGPEAFF
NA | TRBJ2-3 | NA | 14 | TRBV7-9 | TGTGCCAGCAGCTTACGGTCTAGCACAGATACGCAGTATTTT | CASSLRSSTDTQYF
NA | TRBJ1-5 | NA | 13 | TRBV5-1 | TGCGCCAGCAGCTTGGAGATTGAGGGGCCCCAGCATTTT | CASSLEIEGPQHF
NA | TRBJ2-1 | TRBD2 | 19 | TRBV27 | TGTGCCAGCAGTCAACTCCTTAGCGGGGGGGGTGGACCCTACAATGAGCAGTTCTTC | CASSQLLSGGGGPYNEQFF
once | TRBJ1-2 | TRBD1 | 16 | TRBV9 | TGTGCCAGCAGCACATCAAACAGGGGGGGTAACTATGGCTACACCTTC | CASSTSNRGGNYGYTF
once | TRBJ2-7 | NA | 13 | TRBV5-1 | TGCGCCAGCAGCCTTGACACTCTTTACGAGCAGTACTTC | CASSLDTLYEQYF
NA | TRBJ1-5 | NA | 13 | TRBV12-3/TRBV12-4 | TGTGCCAGCAGTAGGGACGGGAGTTTGCCCCAGCATTTT | CASSRDGSLPQHF
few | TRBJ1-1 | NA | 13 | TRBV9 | TGTGCCAGCAGCGACAGGGTACGGACTGAAGCTTTCTTT | CASSDRVRTEAFF
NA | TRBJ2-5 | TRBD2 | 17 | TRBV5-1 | TGCGCCAGCAGCAGACCGACTAGCGGGAGTCTGGGAGAGACCCAGTACTTC | CASSRPTSGSLGETQYF
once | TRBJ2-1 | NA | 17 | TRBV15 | TGTGCCACCCTCAAGGGGGAGGGCCGACGCGCCTACAATGAGCAGTTCTTC | CATLKGEGRRAYNEQFF
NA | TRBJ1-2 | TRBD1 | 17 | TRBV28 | TGTGCCAGCAAGTCCCATCTAGGACAGGGTCCATCATATGGCTACACCTTC | CASKSHLGQGPSYGYTF
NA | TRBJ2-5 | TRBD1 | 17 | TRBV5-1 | TGCGCCAGCAGCTTGCGCGGGACAGGGGCGGACCGAGAGACCCAGTACTTC | CASSLRGTGADRETQYF
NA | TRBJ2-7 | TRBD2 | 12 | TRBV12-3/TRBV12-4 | TGTGCCAGCAGTCCGGGGGGCTACGAGCAGTACTTC | CASSPGGYEQYF
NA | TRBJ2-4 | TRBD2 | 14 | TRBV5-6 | TGTGCCAGCAGCACGACTAGCGGGGGAGGCATTCAGTACTTC | CASSTTSGGGIQYF
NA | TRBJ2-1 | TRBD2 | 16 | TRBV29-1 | TGCAGCGTTGAAGGGACTAGCGGGAGTAAGTACAATGAGCAGTTCTTC | CSVEGTSGSKYNEQFF
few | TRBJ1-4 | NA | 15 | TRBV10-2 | TGCGCCAGCAAGAGCGGCGGAAACCGGAATGAAAAACTGTTTTTT | CASKSGGNRNEKLFF
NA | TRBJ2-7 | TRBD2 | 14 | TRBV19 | TGTGCCAGTAAAGGCGGGAGTTATCCCTACGAGCAGTACTTC | CASKGGSYPYEQYF
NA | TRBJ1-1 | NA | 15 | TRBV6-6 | TGTGCCAGCAGCTACAGACTAGACAAGAACACTGAAGCTTTCTTT | CASSYRLDKNTEAFF
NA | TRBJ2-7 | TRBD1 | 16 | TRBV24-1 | TGTGCCACCAGTGAGATCGGGACAGGTGCCGCCTACGAGCAGTACTTC | CATSEIGTGAAYEQYF
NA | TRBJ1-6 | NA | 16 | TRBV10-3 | TGTGCCATCAGTGAGTCCTCCTTGGAGTGGAATTCACCCCTCCACTTT | CAISESSLEWNSPLHF
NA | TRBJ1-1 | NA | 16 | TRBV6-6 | TGTGCCAGCAGTTACAGTCGGCCCTATGGAGGCACTGAAGCTTTCTTT | CASSYSRPYGGTEAFF
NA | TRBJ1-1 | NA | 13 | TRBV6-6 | TGTGCCAGCAGTGGACAACGAAACACTGAAGCTTTCTTT | CASSGQRNTEAFF
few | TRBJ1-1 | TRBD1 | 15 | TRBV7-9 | TGTGCCAGCAGCCCCCGAGGACAGGGGAACACTGAAGCTTTCTTT | CASSPRGQGNTEAFF
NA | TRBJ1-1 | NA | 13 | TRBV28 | TGTGCCAGCAGTCTTCTCTCCCGTCGAGAGGCTTTCTTT | CASSLLSRREAFF
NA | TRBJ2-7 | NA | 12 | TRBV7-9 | TGTGCCAGCAGCTTCCGTTTTTCCGAGCAGTACTTC | CASSFRFSEQYF
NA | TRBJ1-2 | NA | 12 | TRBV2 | TGTGCCAGCAAGAGTCGGTTCTATGGCTACACCTTC | CASKSRFYGYTF
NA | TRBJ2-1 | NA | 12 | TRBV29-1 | TGCAGCGTTGACGGGACTCTCGATGAGCAGTTCTTC | CSVDGTLDEQFF
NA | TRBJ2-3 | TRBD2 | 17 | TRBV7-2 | TGTGCCAGCAGCAAGGGACTAGCGGGGGGATACACAGATACGCAGTATTTT | CASSKGLAGGYTDTQYF
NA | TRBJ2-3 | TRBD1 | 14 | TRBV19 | TGCTCGGTAGGGACAGGAATTCACATAGATACGCAGTATTTT | CSVGTGIHIDTQYF
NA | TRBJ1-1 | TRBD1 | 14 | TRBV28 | TGTGCCAGCAGTCCTTGGACAGGGGCCACTGAAGCTTTCTTT | CASSPWTGATEAFF
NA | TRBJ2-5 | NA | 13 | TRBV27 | TGTGCCAGCAGTAGGGGGGGCCAAGAGACCCAGTACTTC | CASSRGGQETQYF
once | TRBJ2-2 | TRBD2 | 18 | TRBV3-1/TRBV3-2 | TGTGCCAGCAGCCCCCCTCGGGGGACTAGCGGGAGGGACGGGGAGCTGTTTTTT | CASSPPRGTSGRDGELFF
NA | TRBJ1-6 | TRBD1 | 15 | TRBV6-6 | TGTGCCAGCAGTTACCCGGGACAGGGGAATTCACCCCTCCACTTT | CASSYPGQGNSPLHF
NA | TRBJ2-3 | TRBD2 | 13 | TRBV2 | TGTGCCAGCACGAGGGGGACTAGCAGATGGGGGTATTTT | CASTRGTSRWGYF
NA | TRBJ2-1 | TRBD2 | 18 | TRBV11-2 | TGTGCCAGCAGCGCACGTTTGGGGAGCGGGGGCTCCTACAATGAGCAGTTCTTC | CASSARLGSGGSYNEQFF
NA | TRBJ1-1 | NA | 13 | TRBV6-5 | TGTGCCAGCAGTCCTTTTATGAACACTGAAGCTTTCTTT | CASSPFMNTEAFF
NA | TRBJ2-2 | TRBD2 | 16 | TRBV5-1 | TGCGCCAGCAGCTTGCCCGCGGGAGGGGCCACCGGGGAGCTGTTTTTT | CASSLPAGGATGELFF
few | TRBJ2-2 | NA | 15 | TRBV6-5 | TGTGCCAGCAGTTACCGGGGACAATACACCGGGGAGCTGTTTTTT | CASSYRGQYTGELFF
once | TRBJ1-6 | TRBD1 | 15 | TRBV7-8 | TGTGCCAGCAGCTTAGGGACAGGGGGCGGTTCACCCCTCCACTTT | CASSLGTGGGSPLHF
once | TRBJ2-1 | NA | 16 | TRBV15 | TGTGCCACCAGCAGAGATCGGGTACTAGTGGTCTATGAGCAGTTCTTC | CATSRDRVLVVYEQFF
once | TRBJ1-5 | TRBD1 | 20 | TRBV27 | TGTGCCAGCAGTGGTTCCAGGGACAGCCAAGGCTCATATAGCAATCAGCCCCAGCATTTT | CASSGSRDSQGSYSNQPQHF
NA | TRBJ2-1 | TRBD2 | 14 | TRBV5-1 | TGCGCCAGCAGCCCCGGACTAGCGGGAGATGAGCAGTTCTTC | CASSPGLAGDEQFF
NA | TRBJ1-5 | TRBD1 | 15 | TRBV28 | TGTGCCAGCAGCCTCGACAGGGGGCGGAATCAGCCCCAGCATTTT | CASSLDRGRNQPQHF
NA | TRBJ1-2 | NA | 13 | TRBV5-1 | TGCGCCAGCAGCTTGACAGGGCTGGGTGGCTACACCTTC | CASSLTGLGGYTF
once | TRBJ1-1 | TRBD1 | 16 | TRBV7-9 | TGTGCCAGCAGCTCAATAGGACAGGGGGCGAACACTGAAGCTTTCTTT | CASSSIGQGANTEAFF